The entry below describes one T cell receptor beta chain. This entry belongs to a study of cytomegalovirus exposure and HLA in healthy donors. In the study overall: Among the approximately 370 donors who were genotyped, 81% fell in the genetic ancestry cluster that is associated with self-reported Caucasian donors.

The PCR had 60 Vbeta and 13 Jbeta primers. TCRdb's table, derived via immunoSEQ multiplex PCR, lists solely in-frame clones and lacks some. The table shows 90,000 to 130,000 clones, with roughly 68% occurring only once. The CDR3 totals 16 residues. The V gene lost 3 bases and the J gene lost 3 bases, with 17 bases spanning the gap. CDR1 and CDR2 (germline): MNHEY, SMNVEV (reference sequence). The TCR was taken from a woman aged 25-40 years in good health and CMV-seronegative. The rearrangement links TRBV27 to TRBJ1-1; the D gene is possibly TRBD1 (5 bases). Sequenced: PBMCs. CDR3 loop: CASSLGRGVGDTEAFF. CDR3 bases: TGTGCCAGCAGTTTGGGGCGGGGGGTCGGGGACACTGAAGCTTTCTTT.